In this sample, the clone carrying this T cell receptor (beta chain) turned up a few times. What it binds is not known. A second about 7 to 11 cycle PCR used barcoded and J-beta primers. MiXCR was run by TCRdb on the 5' RACE reads, yielding one entry per CDR3 protein. The sample shows fewer than 800,000 distinct CDR3 sequences, approximately 31% of them seen only once. The sample belongs to a study of blood T cells in healthy people across ages. Study conclusions and caveats: TCR beta diversity was tightly associated with the proportion of naive T cells.

The CDR3 consists of 15 residues. Germline V gene data show CDR1 as KGHSH and CDR2 as LQKENI. The chain couples TRBV18 to TRBJ2-4, with 8 bases aligning to TRBD1. The tail of the sequence fits TRBJ2-7 better, so the J call may be wrong. Sequencing was performed on blood. The receptor was derived from a woman of 80 years or more in good health. The CDR3 nucleotides read TGTGCCAGCTCACCGGTAAACAGGGGGAAGGACGAGCAGTACTTC. This translates into CASSPVNRGKDEQYF.